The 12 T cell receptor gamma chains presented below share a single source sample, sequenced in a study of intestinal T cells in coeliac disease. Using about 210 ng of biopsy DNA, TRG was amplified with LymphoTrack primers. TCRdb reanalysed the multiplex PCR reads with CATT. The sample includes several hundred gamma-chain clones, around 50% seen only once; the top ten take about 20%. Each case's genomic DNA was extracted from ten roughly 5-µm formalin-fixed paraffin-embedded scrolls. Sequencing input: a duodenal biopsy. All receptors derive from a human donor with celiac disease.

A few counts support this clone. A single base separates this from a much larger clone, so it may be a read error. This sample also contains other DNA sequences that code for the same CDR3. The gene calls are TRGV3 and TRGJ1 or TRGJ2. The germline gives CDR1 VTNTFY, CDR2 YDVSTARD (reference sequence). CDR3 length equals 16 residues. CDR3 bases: TGTGCCACCTGGGACAGGCGGGCTTCCCTTTATTATAAGAAGCTCTTT. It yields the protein CATWDRRASLYYKKLF.

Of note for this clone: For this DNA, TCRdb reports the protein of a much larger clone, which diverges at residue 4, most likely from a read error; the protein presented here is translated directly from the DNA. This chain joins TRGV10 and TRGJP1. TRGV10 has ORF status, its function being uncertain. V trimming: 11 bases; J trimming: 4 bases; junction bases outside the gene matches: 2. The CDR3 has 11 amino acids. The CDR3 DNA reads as TGTGCTGCGCTCACTGGTTGGTTCAAGATATTT. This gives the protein CAALTGWFKIF.

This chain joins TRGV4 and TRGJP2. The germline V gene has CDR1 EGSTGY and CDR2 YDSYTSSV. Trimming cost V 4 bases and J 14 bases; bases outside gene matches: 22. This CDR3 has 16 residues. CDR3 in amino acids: CATWDAPPYGLVIKTF. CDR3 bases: TGTGCCACCTGGGACGCGCCCCCGTACGGGTTGGTAATCAAGACGTTT.

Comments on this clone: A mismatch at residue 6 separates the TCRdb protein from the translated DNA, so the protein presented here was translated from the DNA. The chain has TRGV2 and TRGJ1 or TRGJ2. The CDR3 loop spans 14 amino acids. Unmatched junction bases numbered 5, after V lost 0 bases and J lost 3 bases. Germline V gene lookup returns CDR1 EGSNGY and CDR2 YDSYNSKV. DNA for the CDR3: TGTGCCACCTGGGACGGGGGGGGTTATTATAAGAAACTCTTT. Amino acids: CATWDGGGYYKKLF.

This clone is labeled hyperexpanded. Here the CDR3 reads CAAPTTGWFKIF. As DNA, the CDR3 is TGTGCTGCGCCTACCACTGGTTGGTTCAAGATATTT. The genes are TRGV10 and TRGJP1. TRGV10 is identified as an open reading frame with a role that is uncertain. This CDR3 has 12 residues. V gave up 11 bases and J gave up 1 base; unmatched junction bases: 2.

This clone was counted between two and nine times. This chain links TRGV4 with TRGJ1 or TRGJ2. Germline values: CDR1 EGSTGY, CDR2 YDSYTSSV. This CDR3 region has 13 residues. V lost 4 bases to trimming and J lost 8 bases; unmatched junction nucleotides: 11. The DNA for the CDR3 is TGTGCCACCTGGGACAGGTGGGGGGATAAGAAACTCTTT. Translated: CATWDRWGDKKLF.

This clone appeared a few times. The CDR3 nucleotides are TGTGCCCACCTGTCCCCTACCACTGGTTGGTTCAAGATATTT. Translation: CAHLSPTTGWFKIF. The rearrangement links TRGV8 to TRGJP1. Per germline, CDR1 VENAVY and CDR2 YDSYNSRV. The length of the CDR3 is 14 residues. Trimming took 12 bases from V and 1 from J; bases not matched to a gene: 11.

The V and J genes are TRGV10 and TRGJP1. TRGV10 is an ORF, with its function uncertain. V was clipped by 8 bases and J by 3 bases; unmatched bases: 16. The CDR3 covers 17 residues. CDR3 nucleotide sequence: TGTGCTGCGTGGGATTATAAGAATGTGCCCACTGGTTGGTTCAAGATATTT. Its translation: CAAWDYKNVPTGWFKIF.

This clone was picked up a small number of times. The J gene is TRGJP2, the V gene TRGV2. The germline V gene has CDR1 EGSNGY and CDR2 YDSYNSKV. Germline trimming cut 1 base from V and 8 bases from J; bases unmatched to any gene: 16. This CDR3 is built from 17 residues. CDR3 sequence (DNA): TGTGCCACCTGGGACGGTGCCGGGGGTCTGGGGGATTGGATCAAGACGTTT. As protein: CATWDGAGGLGDWIKTF.

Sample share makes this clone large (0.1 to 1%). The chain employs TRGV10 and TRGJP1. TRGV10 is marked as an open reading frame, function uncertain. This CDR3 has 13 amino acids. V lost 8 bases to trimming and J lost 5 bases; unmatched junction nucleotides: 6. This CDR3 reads CAAWAGTGWFKIF. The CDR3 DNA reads TGTGCTGCGTGGGCCGGTACTGGTTGGTTCAAGATATTT.

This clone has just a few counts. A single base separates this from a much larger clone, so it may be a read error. The CDR3 is CALWEVANYYKKLF. CDR3 DNA sequence: TGTGCCTTGTGGGAGGTCGCGAATTATTATAAGAAACTCTTC. This chain joins TRGV9 and TRGJ1 or TRGJ2. Germline-derived CDR1 and CDR2 are GITISATS and ISYDGTV (reference sequence). This CDR3 region has 14 residues.

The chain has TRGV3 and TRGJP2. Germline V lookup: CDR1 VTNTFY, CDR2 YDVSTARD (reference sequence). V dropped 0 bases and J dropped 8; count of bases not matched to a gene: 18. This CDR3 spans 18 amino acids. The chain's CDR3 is CATWDRPAQVDSDWIKTF. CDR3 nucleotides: TGTGCCACCTGGGACAGGCCAGCCCAAGTCGATAGCGATTGGATCAAGACGTTT.